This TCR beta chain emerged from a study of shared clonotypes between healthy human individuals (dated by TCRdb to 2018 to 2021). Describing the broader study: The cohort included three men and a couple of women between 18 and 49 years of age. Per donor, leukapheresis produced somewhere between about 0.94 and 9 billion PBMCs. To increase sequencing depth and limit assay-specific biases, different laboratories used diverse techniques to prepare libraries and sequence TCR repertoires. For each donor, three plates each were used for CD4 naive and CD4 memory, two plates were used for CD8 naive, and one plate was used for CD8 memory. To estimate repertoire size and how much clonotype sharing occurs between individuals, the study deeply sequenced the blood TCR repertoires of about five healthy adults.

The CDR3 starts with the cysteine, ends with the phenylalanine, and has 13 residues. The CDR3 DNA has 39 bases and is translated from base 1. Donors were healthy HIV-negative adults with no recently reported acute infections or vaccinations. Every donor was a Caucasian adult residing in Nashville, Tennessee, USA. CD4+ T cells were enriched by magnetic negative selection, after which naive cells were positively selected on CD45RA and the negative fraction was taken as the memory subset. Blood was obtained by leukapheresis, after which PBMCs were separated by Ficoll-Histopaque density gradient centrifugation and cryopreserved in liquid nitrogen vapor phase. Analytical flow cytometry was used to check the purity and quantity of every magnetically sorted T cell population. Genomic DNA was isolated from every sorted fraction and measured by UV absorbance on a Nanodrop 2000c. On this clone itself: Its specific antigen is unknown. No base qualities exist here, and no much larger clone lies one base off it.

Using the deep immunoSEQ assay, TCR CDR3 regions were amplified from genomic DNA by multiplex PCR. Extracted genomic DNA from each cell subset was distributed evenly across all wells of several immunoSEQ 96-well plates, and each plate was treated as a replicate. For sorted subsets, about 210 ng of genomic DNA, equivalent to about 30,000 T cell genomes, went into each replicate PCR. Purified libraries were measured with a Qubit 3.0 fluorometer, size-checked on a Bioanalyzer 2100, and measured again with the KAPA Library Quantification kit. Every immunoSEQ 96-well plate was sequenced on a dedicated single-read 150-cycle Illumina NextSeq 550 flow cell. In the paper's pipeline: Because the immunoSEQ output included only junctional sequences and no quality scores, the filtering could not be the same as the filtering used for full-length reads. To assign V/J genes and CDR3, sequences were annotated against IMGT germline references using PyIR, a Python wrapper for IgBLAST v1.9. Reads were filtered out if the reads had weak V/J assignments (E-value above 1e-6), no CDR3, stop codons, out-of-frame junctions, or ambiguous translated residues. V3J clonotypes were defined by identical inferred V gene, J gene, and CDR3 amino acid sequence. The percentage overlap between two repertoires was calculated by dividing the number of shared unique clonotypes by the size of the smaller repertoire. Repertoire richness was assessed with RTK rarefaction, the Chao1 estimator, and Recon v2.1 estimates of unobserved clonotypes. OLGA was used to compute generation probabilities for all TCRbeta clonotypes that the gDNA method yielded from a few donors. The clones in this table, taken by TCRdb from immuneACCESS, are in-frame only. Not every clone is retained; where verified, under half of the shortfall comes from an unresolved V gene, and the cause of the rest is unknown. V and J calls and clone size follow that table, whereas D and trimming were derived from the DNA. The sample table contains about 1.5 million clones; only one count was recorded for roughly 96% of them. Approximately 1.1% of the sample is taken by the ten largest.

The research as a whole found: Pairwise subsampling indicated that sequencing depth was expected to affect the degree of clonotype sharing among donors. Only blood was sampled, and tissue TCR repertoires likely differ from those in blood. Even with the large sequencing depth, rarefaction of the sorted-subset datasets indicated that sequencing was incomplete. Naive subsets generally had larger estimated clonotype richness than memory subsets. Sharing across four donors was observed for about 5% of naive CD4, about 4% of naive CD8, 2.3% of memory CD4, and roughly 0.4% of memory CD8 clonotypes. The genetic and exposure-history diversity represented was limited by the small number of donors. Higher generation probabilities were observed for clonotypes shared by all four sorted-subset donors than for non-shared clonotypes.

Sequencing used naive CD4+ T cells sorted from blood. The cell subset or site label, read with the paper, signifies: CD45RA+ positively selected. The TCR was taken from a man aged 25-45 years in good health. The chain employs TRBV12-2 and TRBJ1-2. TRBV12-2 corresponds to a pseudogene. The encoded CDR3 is CASRLLGGYGYTF. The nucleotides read TGTGCAAGTCGCCTTTTGGGCGGCTATGGCTACACCTTC.